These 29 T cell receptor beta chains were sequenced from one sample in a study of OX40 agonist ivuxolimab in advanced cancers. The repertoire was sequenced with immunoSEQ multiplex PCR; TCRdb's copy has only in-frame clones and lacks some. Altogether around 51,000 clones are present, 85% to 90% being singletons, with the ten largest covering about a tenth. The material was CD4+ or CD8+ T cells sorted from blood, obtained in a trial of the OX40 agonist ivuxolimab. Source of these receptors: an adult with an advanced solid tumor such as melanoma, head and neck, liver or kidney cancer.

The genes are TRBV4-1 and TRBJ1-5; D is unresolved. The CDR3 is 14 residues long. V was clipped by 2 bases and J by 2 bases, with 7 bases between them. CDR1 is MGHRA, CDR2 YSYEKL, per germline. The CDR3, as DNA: TGCGCCAGCAGCCAATCGAGTCGCAATCAGCCCCAGCATTTT. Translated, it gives CASSQSSRNQPQHF.

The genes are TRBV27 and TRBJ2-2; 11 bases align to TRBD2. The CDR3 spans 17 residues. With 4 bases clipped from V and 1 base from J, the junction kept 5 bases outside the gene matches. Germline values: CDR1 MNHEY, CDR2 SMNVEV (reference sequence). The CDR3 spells CASSSLGLAGNTGELFF. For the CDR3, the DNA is TGTGCCAGCAGTTCCCTAGGACTAGCGGGGAACACCGGGGAGCTGTTTTTT.

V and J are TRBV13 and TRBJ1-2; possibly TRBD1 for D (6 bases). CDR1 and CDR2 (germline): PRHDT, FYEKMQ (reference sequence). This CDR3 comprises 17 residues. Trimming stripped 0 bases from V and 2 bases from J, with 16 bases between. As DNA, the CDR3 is TGTGCCAGCAGCTTAGGCCTGGCCCCGGGGGCCAACTATGGCTACACCTTC. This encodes CASSLGLAPGANYGYTF.

The CDR3 nucleotides read TGCGCCAGCAGCCCGACAGGGGTGGGAGAAAACATTCAGTACTTC. This encodes CASSPTGVGENIQYF. The chain links TRBV5-1 to TRBJ2-4, with 8 bases lining up with TRBD1. CDR1 is SGHRS and CDR2 is YFSETQ in the germline V gene. V shed 4 bases, J shed 5 bases, and the junction held 8 bases outside the gene matches. The CDR3 extends over 15 amino acids.

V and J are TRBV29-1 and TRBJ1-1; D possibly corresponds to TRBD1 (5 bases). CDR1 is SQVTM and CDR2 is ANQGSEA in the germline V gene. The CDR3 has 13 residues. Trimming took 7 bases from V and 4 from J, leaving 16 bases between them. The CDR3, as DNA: TGCAGCGAGAAGAGGGGTATAGGCACTGAAGCTTTCTTT. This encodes CSEKRGIGTEAFF.

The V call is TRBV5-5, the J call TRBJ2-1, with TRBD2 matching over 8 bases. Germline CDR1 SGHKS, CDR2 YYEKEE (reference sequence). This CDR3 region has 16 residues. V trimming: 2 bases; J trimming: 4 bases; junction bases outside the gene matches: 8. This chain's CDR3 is CASSLYPGGTYNEQFF. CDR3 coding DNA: TGTGCCAGCAGCTTATATCCGGGAGGGACATACAATGAGCAGTTCTTC.

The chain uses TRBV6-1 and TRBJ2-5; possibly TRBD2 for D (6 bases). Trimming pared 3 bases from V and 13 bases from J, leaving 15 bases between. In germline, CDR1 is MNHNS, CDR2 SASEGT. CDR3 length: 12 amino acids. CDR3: CASSDPPRETYF. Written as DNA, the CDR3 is TGTGCCAGCAGTGATCCTCCACGGGAGACGTACTTC.

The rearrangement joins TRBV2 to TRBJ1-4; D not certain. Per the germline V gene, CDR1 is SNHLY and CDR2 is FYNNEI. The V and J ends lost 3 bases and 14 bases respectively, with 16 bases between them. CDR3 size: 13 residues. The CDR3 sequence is CASSDALFVSLFF. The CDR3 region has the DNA TGTGCCAGCAGTGACGCGCTGTTTGTAAGCCTGTTTTTT.

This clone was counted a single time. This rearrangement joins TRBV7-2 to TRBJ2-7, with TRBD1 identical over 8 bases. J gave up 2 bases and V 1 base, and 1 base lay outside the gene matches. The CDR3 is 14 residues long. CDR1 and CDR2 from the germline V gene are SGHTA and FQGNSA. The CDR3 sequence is CASSLGDRPYEQYF. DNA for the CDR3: TGTGCCAGCAGCTTAGGGGACAGGCCCTACGAGCAGTACTTC.

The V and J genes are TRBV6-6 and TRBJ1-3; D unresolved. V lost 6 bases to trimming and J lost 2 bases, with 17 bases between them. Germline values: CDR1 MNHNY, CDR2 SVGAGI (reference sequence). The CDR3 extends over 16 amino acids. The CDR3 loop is CASSRPRSNPGNTIYF. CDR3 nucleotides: TGTGCCAGCAGCAGGCCGCGCAGTAACCCTGGAAACACCATATATTTT.

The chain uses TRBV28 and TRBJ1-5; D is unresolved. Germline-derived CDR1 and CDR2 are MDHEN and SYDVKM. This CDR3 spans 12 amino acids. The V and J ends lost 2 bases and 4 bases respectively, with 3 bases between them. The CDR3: CASSLGNQPQHF. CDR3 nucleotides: TGTGCCAGCAGTTTAGGGAATCAGCCCCAGCATTTT. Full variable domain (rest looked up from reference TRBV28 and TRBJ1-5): DVKVTQSSRYLVKRTGEKVFLECVQDMDHENMFWYRQDPGLGLRLIYFSYDVKMKEKGDIPEGYSVSREKKERFSLILESASTNQTSMYLCASSLGNQPQHFGDGTRLSIL.

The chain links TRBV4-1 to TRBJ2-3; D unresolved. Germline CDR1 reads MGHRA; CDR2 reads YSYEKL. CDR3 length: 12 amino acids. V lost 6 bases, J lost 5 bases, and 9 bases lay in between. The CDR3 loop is CASSSKGDTQYF. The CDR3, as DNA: TGCGCCAGCAGTTCGAAGGGAGATACGCAGTATTTT.

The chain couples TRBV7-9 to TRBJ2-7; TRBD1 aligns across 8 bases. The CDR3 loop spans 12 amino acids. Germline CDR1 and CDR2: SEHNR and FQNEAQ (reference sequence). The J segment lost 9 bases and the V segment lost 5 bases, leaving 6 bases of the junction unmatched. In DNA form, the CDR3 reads TGTGCCAGCAGCCTAGACAGGGGATGGCAGTACTTC. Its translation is CASSLDRGWQYF. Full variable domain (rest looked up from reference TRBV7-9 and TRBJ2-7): DTGVSQNPRHKITKRGQNVTFRCDPISEHNRLYWYRQTLGQGPEFLTYFQNEAQLEKSRLLSDRFSAERPKGSFSTLEIQRTEQGDSAMYLCASSLDRGWQYFGPGTRLTVT.

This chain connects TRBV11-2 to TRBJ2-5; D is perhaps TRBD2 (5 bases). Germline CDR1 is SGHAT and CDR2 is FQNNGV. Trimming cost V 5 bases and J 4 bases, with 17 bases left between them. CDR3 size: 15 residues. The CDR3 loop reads CASSRVSSGRETQYF. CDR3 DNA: TGTGCCAGCAGCCGCGTTAGCAGTGGGAGAGAGACCCAGTACTTC.

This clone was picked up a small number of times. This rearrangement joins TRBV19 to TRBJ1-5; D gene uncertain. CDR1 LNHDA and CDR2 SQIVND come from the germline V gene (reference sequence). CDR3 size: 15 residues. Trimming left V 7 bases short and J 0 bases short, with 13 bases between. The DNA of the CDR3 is TGTGCCAGTACCCCGTCTTGGGGTAGCAATCAGCCCCAGCATTTT. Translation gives CASTPSWGSNQPQHF.

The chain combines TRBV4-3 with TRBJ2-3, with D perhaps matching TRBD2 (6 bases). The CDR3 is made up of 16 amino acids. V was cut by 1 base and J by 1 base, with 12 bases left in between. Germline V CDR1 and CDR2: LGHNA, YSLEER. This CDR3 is CASSQGSGGGTDTQYF. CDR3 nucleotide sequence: TGCGCCAGCAGCCAAGGTTCCGGCGGGGGCACAGATACGCAGTATTTT.

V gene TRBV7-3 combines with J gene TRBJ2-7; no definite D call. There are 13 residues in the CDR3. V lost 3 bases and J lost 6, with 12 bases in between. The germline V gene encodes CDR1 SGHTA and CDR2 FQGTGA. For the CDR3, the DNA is TGTGCCAGCAGCTTTAAATCCGGGCGCGAGCAGTACTTC. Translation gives CASSFKSGREQYF.

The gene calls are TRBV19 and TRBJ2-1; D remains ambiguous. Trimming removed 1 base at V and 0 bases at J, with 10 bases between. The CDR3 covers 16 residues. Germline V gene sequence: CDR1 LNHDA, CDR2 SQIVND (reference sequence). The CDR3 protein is CASSIGTESSYNEQFF. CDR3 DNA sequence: TGTGCCAGTAGTATAGGGACCGAGAGCTCCTACAATGAGCAGTTCTTC.

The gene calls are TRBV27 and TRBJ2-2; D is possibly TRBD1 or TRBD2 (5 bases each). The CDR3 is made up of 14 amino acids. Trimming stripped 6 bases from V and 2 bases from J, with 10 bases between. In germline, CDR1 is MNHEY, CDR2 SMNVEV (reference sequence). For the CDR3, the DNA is TGTGCCAGCAGCCCCGGGACCAACACCGGGGAGCTGTTTTTT. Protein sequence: CASSPGTNTGELFF.

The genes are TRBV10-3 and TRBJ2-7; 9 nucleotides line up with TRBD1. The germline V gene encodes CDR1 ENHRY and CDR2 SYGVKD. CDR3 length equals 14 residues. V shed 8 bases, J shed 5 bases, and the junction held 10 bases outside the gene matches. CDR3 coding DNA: TGTGCCATCGGTAAACAGGGGGCGGGGAACGAGCAGTACTTC. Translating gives CAIGKQGAGNEQYF.

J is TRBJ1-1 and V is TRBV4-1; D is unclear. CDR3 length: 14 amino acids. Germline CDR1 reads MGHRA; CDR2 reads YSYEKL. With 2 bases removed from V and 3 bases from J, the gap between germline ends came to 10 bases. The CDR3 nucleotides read TGCGCCAGCAGCCAAATCAGCCAGGACACTGAAGCTTTCTTT. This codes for CASSQISQDTEAFF.

The chain's CDR3 is CAWTLAGEDRSYNEQFF. CDR3 in DNA: TGTGCCTGGACCCTAGCGGGGGAGGATAGATCCTACAATGAGCAGTTCTTC. The genes are TRBV30 and TRBJ2-1; 10 positions match TRBD2. This CDR3 region has 17 residues. With V trimmed by 4 bases and J by 1 base, 10 bases remained unmatched. Germline V gene lookup returns CDR1 GTSNPN and CDR2 SVGIG (reference sequence).

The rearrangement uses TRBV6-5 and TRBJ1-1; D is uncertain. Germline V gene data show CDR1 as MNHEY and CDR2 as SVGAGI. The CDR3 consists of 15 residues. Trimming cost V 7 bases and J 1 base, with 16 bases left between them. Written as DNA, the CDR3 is TGTGCCAGCAACCCGACACGCGTGACGAACACTGAAGCTTTCTTT. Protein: CASNPTRVTNTEAFF.

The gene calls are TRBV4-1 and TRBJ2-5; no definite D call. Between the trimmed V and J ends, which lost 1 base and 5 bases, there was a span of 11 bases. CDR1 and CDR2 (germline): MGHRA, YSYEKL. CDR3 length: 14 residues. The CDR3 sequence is CASSQAPLFETQYF. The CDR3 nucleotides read TGCGCCAGCAGCCAAGCCCCTCTCTTCGAGACCCAGTACTTC.

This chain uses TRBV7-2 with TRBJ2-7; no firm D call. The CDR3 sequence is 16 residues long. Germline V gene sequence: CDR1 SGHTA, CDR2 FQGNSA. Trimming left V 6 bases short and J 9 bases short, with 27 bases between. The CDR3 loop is CASSLSLAVYINGQYF. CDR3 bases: TGTGCCAGCAGTCTAAGCTTAGCAGTTTATATTAATGGGCAGTACTTC.

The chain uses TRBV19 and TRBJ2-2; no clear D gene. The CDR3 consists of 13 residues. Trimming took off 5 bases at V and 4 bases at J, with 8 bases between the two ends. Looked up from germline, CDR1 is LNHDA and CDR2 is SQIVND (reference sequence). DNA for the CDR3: TGTGCCAGTAGTCCTCGAGTCACCGGGGAGCTGTTTTTT. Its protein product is CASSPRVTGELFF.

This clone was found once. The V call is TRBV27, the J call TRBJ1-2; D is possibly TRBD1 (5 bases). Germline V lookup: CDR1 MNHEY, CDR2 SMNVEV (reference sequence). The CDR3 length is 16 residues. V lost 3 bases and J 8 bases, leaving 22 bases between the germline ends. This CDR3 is CASSFNPPDSLEGYTF. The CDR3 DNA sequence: TGTGCCAGCAGTTTTAACCCCCCCGACAGTCTAGAAGGCTACACCTTC.

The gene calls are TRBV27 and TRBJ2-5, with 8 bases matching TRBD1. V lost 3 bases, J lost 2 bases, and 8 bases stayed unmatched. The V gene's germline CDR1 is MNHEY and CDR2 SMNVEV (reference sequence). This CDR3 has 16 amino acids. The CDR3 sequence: CASSFHRRQGQETQYF. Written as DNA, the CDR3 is TGTGCCAGCAGTTTTCACCGACGACAGGGGCAAGAGACCCAGTACTTC.

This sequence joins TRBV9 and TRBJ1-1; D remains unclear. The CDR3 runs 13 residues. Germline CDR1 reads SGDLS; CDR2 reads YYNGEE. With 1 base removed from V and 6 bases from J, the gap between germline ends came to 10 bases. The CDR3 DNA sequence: TGTGCCAGCAGCGTAACCTTAAACCCTGAAGCTTTCTTT. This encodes CASSVTLNPEAFF.